A selection of T cell receptor beta chains follows, all from one sample in a study of T cells after yellow fever vaccination. TCRdb passed the 5' RACE reads through MiXCR, listing each CDR3 protein once. The sample has under 500,000 distinct CDR3 sequences, around 20% seen once. Sequences were derived from PBMCs, sampled before the yellow fever booster vaccination. The receptors derive from a man aged 18-30 years who received the YFV17D yellow fever vaccine. CDR3s include the opening cysteine and the closing phenylalanine or tryptophan. The D gene is left open where the match is weak. Clone size is shown for a subset of rows, as once, few, many or a class of expanded clone.

d_call | j_call | clone_size | v_call | cdr3_aa | cdr3_nt
- | TRBJ2-4 | - | TRBV6-1 | CASRGPPRKNIQYF | TGTGCCAGCAGAGGACCGCCCCGAAAAAACATTCAGTACTTC
TRBD2 | TRBJ2-7 | - | TRBV29-1 | CSGRLAGTYEQYF | TGCAGCGGAAGACTAGCGGGGACTTACGAGCAGTACTTC
- | TRBJ1-4 | many | TRBV29-1 | CSACEPLGEKLFF | TGCAGCGCCTGCGAACCTTTGGGTGAAAAACTGTTTTTT
TRBD2 | TRBJ2-5 | - | TRBV5-6 | CASSLAGEQTQYF | TGTGCCAGCAGCTTAGCGGGGGAGCAGACCCAGTACTTC
- | TRBJ2-5 | few | TRBV19 | CASSATSAKDETQYF | TGTGCCAGTAGCGCCACTAGTGCGAAGGATGAGACCCAGTACTTC
- | TRBJ2-2 | - | TRBV12-3/TRBV12-4 | CASSLGISQNTGELFF | TGTGCCAGCAGTTTAGGTATATCCCAGAACACCGGGGAGCTGTTTTTT
- | TRBJ1-2 | few | TRBV14 | CASSQDTPFRYGYTF | TGTGCCAGCAGCCAAGATACTCCGTTTCGGTATGGCTACACCTTC
TRBD1 | TRBJ1-5 | many | TRBV6-5 | CASRTGGTGAQPQHF | TGTGCCAGCAGAACGGGGGGTACAGGGGCCCAGCCCCAGCATTTT
- | TRBJ2-3 | - | TRBV28 | CASSWAEGMDTQYF | TGTGCCAGCAGCTGGGCGGAGGGGATGGATACGCAGTATTTT
- | TRBJ1-2 | - | TRBV29-1 | CSVEDVGRAYTF | TGCAGCGTTGAAGATGTGGGTCGGGCCTACACCTTC